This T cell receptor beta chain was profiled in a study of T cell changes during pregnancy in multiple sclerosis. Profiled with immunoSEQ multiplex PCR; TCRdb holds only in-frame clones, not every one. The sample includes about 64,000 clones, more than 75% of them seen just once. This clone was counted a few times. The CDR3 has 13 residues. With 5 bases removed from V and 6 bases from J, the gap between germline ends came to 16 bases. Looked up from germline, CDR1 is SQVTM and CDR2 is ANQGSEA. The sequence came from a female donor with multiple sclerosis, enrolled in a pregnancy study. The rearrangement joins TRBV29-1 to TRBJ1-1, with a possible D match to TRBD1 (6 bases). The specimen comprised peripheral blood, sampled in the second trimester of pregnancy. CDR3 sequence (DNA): TGCAGCGTTCAGCAGGGGCGGGTGGCTGAAGCTTTCTTT. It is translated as CSVQQGRVAEAFF.